This T cell receptor (beta chain) comes out of a study of technical replicates of blood from several donors. TCRdb's copy holds only in-frame clones and misses some; the assay was immunoSEQ multiplex PCR. This sample has roughly 62,000 clones, with roughly 91% found just once. J gave up 6 bases and V 5 bases, and 11 bases lay outside the gene matches. The CDR3 loop spans 16 amino acids. Germline loops: CDR1 LNHDA, CDR2 SQIVND (reference sequence). The rearrangement uses TRBV19 and TRBJ1-5, with 9 positions matching TRBD1. The receptor was isolated from a human donor in good health. Some clones in this sample may be carry-over from other donors' samples. The specimen was PBMCs. The CDR3 protein is CASSGYAGTGSQPQHF. In DNA, the CDR3 is TGTGCCAGTAGTGGTTACGCCGGGACAGGGAGTCAGCCCCAGCATTTT.